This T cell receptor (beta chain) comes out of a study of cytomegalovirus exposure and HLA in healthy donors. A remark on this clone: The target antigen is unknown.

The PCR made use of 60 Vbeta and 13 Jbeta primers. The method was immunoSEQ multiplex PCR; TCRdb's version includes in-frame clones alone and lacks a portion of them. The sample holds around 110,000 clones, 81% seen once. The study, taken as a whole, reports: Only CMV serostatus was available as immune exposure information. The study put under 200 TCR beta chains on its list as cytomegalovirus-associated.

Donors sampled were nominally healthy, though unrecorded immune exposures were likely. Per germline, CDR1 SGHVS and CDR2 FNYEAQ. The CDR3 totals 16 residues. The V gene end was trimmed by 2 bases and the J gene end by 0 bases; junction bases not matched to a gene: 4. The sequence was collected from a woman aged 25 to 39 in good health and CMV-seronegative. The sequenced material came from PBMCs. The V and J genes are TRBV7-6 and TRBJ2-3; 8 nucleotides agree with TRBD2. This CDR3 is CASSLSGSVSTDTQYF. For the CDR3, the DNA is TGTGCCAGCAGCTTAAGCGGGAGCGTGAGCACAGATACGCAGTATTTT.